Listed below are T cell receptor beta chains from one sample, sequenced in a study of sequential checkpoint blockade in melanoma. The table came from immunoSEQ multiplex PCR; TCRdb's copy has only in-frame clones and leaves some out. The table records 2,500 to 3,500 clones, more than 20% of them present only once. Material: tumor tissue (inferred from file names), obtained from a patient given nivolumab and ipilimumab in sequence. The source is a human donor with melanoma. CDR3s include the opening cysteine and the closing phenylalanine or tryptophan. The D gene is left open where the match is weak. For some rows the clone size is stated as once, few or many, or as a class when expanded; others skip it.

>-|TRBV6-8|13|-|TRBJ1-2
CATRDTSNYGYTF
TGTGCCACCAGGGACACCAGTAACTATGGCTACACCTTC
>-|TRBV6-8|14|medium-sized|TRBJ1-2
CASSYSRGRMAFTF
TGTGCCAGCAGTTACTCGAGGGGACGTATGGCTTTCACCTTC
>-|TRBV19|17|-|TRBJ1-3
CASRFARDIISGNTIYF
TGTGCCAGTAGATTTGCCCGGGACATCATTTCTGGAAACACCATATATTTT
>-|TRBV12-5|13|-|TRBJ2-1
CASTPGEGGKQFF
TGTGCCAGCACCCCAGGGGAGGGAGGTAAGCAGTTCTTC
>-|TRBV19|14|few|TRBJ2-2
CASSKRGDTGELFF
TGTGCCAGTAGTAAGAGGGGGGACACCGGGGAGCTGTTTTTT
>-|TRBV6-4|11|few|TRBJ2-7
CASTTTYEQYF
TGTGCCAGCACGACAACCTACGAGCAGTACTTC
>-|TRBV1|13|few|TRBJ1-1
CASSQAVNTEAFF
TGCGCCAGCAGCCAAGCAGTGAACACTGAAGCTTTCTTT
>-|TRBV18|14|-|TRBJ2-1
CASSPATVANEQFF
TGTGCCAGCTCACCAGCAACGGTTGCTAATGAGCAGTTCTTC
>TRBD2|TRBV6-8|15|-|TRBJ2-3
CASRLRGFLTDTQYF
TGTGCCAGCAGACTGCGGGGGTTCCTCACAGATACGCAGTATTTT
>-|TRBV6-8|14|few|TRBJ1-3
CASISTGSGNTIYF
TGTGCCAGCATTTCGACAGGCTCTGGAAACACCATATATTTT
>TRBD2|TRBV6-8|16|few|TRBJ2-1
CASRTRTSGIYNEQFF
TGTGCCAGCAGAACTCGGACTAGCGGGATTTACAATGAGCAGTTCTTC
>-|TRBV19|15|-|TRBJ1-2
CASSIVVGNDYGYTF
TGTGCCAGTAGTATTGTGGTGGGCAACGACTATGGCTACACCTTC
>-|TRBV18|13|-|TRBJ1-3
CASSPPAGNTIYF
TGTGCCAGCTCACCACCGGCTGGAAACACCATATATTTT
>TRBD1|TRBV6-8|16|-|TRBJ1-1
CAIRGLGQGMNTEAFF
TGTGCCATCAGGGGTCTGGGACAGGGGATGAACACTGAAGCTTTCTTT